This T cell receptor beta chain is drawn from a study of tumor and adjacent non-tumor tissue in lung cancer. General study points: Compared with tumor, normal lung showed significantly lower TCR diversity. Shorter survival was associated with higher TCR diversity in tumors. Tumor repertoires had a smaller top 100 clone share than normal lung.

Three rounds of nested PCR, following a modified ARM-PCR protocol, produced the TCRbeta library. TCRdb re-called the multiplex PCR reads with MiXCR, one entry per CDR3 protein. This table holds under 80,000 distinct CDR3 sequences, under 80% found once. No cell sorting was done before RNA was extracted from the tissue. The normal lung tissue was taken more than 3 cm from the tumor edge. Turning to this clonotype: What it binds is unknown.

Looked up from germline, CDR1 is SQVTM and CDR2 is ANQGSEA. The V gene end was trimmed by 6 bases and the J gene end by 7 bases; junction bases not matched to a gene: 13. CDR3 length: 14 residues. This TCR was recovered from a man aged 55 to 70 with non-small cell lung cancer. Sequenced sample: distant non-tumor lung tissue. The chain uses TRBV29-1 and TRBJ2-7; TRBD1 aligns across 9 bases. The CDR3 sequence: CSVLQGAVGYEQYF. The CDR3 DNA is TGCAGCGTCTTACAGGGGGCAGTGGGATATGAGCAGTACTTC.